A selection of T cell receptor beta chains follows, all from one sample in a study of T cells in Graves' hyperthyroidism and ophthalmopathy. From the multiplex PCR reads, TCRdb called clonotypes with MiXCR, one entry per CDR3 protein. The profile shows roughly 840,000 distinct CDR3 sequences, about two fifths of them singletons. The specimen was blood. These receptors were taken from a man younger than 35 with Graves' hyperthyroidism. Each CDR3 is given with its conserved first and last residue. The D gene is left open where the match is weak. Size values are once, few and many counts, or a class for expanded clones, and some rows have none.

clone_size d_call j_call v_call cdr3_nt cdr3_aa
many . TRBJ1-1 TRBV10-1 TGCGCCAGCAGTGAGTCGACTGCCTGGGAGCTGGAAGCTTTCTTT CASSESTAWELEAFF
many . TRBJ1-1 TRBV7-2 TGTGCCAGCAGTCCCCCGAATAGTGAAGCTTTCTTT CASSPPNSEAFF
. . TRBJ1-1 TRBV12-3/TRBV12-4 TGTGCCAGCAGTTTTGGGACACAGAACACTGAAGCTTTCTTT CASSFGTQNTEAFF
few . TRBJ1-6 TRBV4-3 TGCGCCAGCAGCTTCCAGGTGTCGGCGGCAAATTCACCCCTCCACTTT CASSFQVSAANSPLHF
many . TRBJ1-4 TRBV19 TGTGCCAGTAGTATCAGCCCCTGGAAACTGTTTTTT CASSISPWKLFF
few TRBD1 TRBJ2-5 TRBV19 TGTGCCACAAGGGACAGGGGGCACCAAGAGACCCAGTACTTC CATRDRGHQETQYF
few TRBD1 TRBJ2-7 TRBV20-1 TGCAGTGCCCAGAGGAAGGGACAGGGGAACGAGCAGTACTTC CSAQRKGQGNEQYF
many TRBD2 TRBJ2-6 TRBV10-2 TGCGCCAGCAGTTTAGGGGAGGGCTCTGGGGCCAACGTCCTGACTTTC CASSLGEGSGANVLTF
many . TRBJ1-5 TRBV11-2 TGTGCCAGCAGCTCAGCGCGGGGAAAGGGTCAGCCCCAGCATTTT CASSSARGKGQPQHF
few . TRBJ2-2 TRBV7-9 TGTGCCAGCAGCTTAGAAAGGATTACCGGGGAGCTGTTTTTT CASSLERITGELFF
few TRBD2 TRBJ2-7 TRBV7-9 TGTGCCAGCAGACCGACTAGCGGGTCCTCCGAGCAGTACTTC CASRPTSGSSEQYF
many . TRBJ1-5 TRBV20-1 TGCAGTGCTTCACTTGAGGTGGGACAGCCCCAGCATTTT CSASLEVGQPQHF
. . TRBJ2-7 TRBV11-3 TGTGCCAGCAGCTTAAGGGGCAACCCCTACGAGCAGTACTTC CASSLRGNPYEQYF
few TRBD1 TRBJ1-1 TRBV12-3/TRBV12-4 TGTGCCAGCAGTTTTGTGACAGGGGGCACTGAAGCTTTCTTT CASSFVTGGTEAFF
few . TRBJ2-5 TRBV4-3 TGCGCCAGCAGCCAAGGGAGGCAAATGGAGGTGGTGAACTTC CASSQGRQMEVVNF
. . TRBJ1-4 TRBV7-9 TGTGCCAGCAGCGAAGGGTGTTTTGGTGAAAAACTGTTTTTT CASSEGCFGEKLFF
. . TRBJ1-1 TRBV19 TGTGCCAGTAAACTAGCGGGGGTCTGGGGGGGGACTGAAGCCTTCTTT CASKLAGVWGGTEAFF
many TRBD1 TRBJ1-1 TRBV7-9 TGTGCCAGCAGCAGGGACAGCGATTACACTGAAGCTTTCTTT CASSRDSDYTEAFF
many . TRBJ1-2 TRBV9 TGTGCCAGCAGCGTAGGTGGCAGGGATAACTATGGCTACACCTTC CASSVGGRDNYGYTF
many . TRBJ2-7 TRBV29-1 TGCAGCGTTGTTACCGGGACAAGGGCCTACGAGCAGTACTTC CSVVTGTRAYEQYF
. . TRBJ2-7 TRBV15 TGTGCCACCAGCAGACCCCCGGAGGGGGATAACTACGAGCAGTACTTC CATSRPPEGDNYEQYF
. TRBD1 TRBJ1-2 TRBV29-1 TGCAGCGGCGAAGGACAGGGGGCGAACGGCTACACCTTC CSGEGQGANGYTF
many . TRBJ1-2 TRBV29-1 TGCAGCGTTGACCCCATCACCGGTGGCTACACCTTC CSVDPITGGYTF
. TRBD1 TRBJ2-6 TRBV12-3/TRBV12-4 TGTGCCAGCAGCCAGGACAGGGGGCTAGGGGCCAACGTCCTGACTTTC CASSQDRGLGANVLTF